These T cell receptor beta chains were read from a single sample in a study of blood T cell repertoires in COVID-19. Profiling relied on immunoSEQ multiplex PCR, and the TCRdb table lists in-frame clones only, not all of them. The sample records 95,000 to 150,000 clones, 80% to 90% being singletons. Specimen: peripheral blood. These receptors were collected from a woman aged 45-59 years with active or convalescent COVID-19. The CDR3 runs from the conserved cysteine through the conserved F or W. A D gene is named only where the DNA matches it firmly. The size of a clone is reported for some rows only, either as once, few or many, or as a class for expanded clones.

len	j_gene	v_gene	d_gene	abundance	CDR3aa	CDR3nt
16	TRBJ2-7	TRBV15	TRBD1	-	CATSKSGTGNSYEQYF	TGTGCCACCAGCAAATCGGGGACAGGGAACTCCTACGAGCAGTACTTC
13	TRBJ2-7	TRBV29-1	TRBD1	-	CSVTGTGGYEQYF	TGCAGCGTGACCGGGACAGGGGGATACGAGCAGTACTTC
12	TRBJ1-4	TRBV5-6	-	once	CASSRTEEKLFF	TGTGCCAGCAGCCGAACAGAGGAAAAACTGTTTTTT
13	TRBJ1-2	TRBV28	-	-	CASSLAGLYGYTF	TGTGCCAGCAGTCTAGCAGGTCTCTATGGCTACACCTTC
16	TRBJ1-1	TRBV5-1	TRBD1	-	CASSLGQGVGNTEAFF	TGCGCCAGCAGCTTGGGACAGGGGGTTGGGAACACTGAAGCTTTCTTT
17	TRBJ1-2	TRBV30	TRBD1	-	CAWRKGGQNVPNYGYTF	TGTGCCTGGAGGAAGGGGGGACAGAATGTTCCCAACTATGGCTACACCTTC
15	TRBJ2-5	TRBV24-1	TRBD1	-	CATSDPRTGQETQYF	TGTGCCACCAGTGATCCCCGGACAGGCCAAGAGACCCAGTACTTC
10	TRBJ1-1	TRBV11-1	-	-	CASSLFRGIF	TGTGCCAGCAGCTTATTCCGAGGGATCTTT
13	TRBJ2-1	TRBV12-3/TRBV12-4	-	-	CASRLGGSNEQFF	TGTGCCAGCAGGCTAGGGGGTAGCAATGAGCAGTTCTTC
13	TRBJ1-1	TRBV6-6	-	-	CASLTTGSTEAFF	TGTGCCAGCCTCACGACAGGAAGCACTGAAGCTTTCTTT
14	TRBJ2-5	TRBV27	-	-	CASSKGGGPETQYF	TGTGCCAGCAGCAAAGGGGGGGGGCCGGAGACCCAGTACTTC
14	TRBJ1-2	TRBV27	-	-	CASSLNQGSDGYTF	TGTGCCAGCAGCCTAAATCAGGGGTCTGATGGCTACACCTTC
14	TRBJ2-1	TRBV9	TRBD2	-	CASSVSGSVDEQFF	TGTGCCAGCAGCGTTAGCGGGAGTGTCGATGAGCAGTTCTTC
16	TRBJ2-1	TRBV4-1	TRBD1	-	CASSPDLWDRNNEQFF	TGCGCCAGCAGCCCCGACCTCTGGGACAGAAACAATGAGCAGTTCTTC
15	TRBJ1-1	TRBV5-4	TRBD1	-	CASSLAGQGRTEAFF	TGTGCCAGCAGCTTGGCCGGACAGGGGCGGACTGAAGCTTTCTTT
14	TRBJ2-6	TRBV29-1	-	-	CSVLEPTGANVLTF	TGCAGCGTTCTTGAACCTACTGGGGCCAACGTCCTGACTTTC
14	TRBJ2-3	TRBV10-3	-	-	CAISAGQPTDTQYF	TGTGCCATCAGTGCCGGACAGCCAACAGATACGCAGTATTTT
14	TRBJ2-7	TRBV9	TRBD2	-	CASSVASGGIRQYF	TGTGCCAGCAGCGTAGCTAGCGGGGGAATTCGGCAGTACTTC
13	TRBJ1-2	TRBV5-1	-	once	CASSLGAAYGYTF	TGCGCCAGCAGCTTGGGGGCCGCTTATGGCTACACCTTC
13	TRBJ1-1	TRBV7-9	-	-	CASQVEGNTEAFF	TGTGCCAGCCAAGTGGAGGGGAACACTGAAGCTTTCTTT
13	TRBJ1-1	TRBV29-1	-	-	CSVGGQSNTEAFF	TGCAGCGTTGGCGGACAGAGTAACACTGAAGCTTTCTTT
14	TRBJ2-7	TRBV2	-	-	CAAAEWSGAYEQYF	TGTGCCGCCGCCGAGTGGTCAGGTGCCTACGAGCAGTACTTC
15	TRBJ2-7	TRBV7-2	TRBD2	few	CASSSLAGGPYEQYF	TGTGCCAGCAGCTCATTAGCGGGAGGGCCTTACGAGCAGTACTTC
13	TRBJ2-5	TRBV11-3	-	-	CASSLDYQETQYF	TGTGCCAGCAGCTTAGACTACCAAGAGACCCAGTACTTC
15	TRBJ2-2	TRBV7-8	TRBD2	once	CASSLVAGAGGELFF	TGTGCCAGCAGCTTAGTGGCGGGAGCGGGCGGGGAGCTGTTTTTT
14	TRBJ1-2	TRBV12-5	TRBD1	-	CASGVGTAYYGYTF	TGTGCTAGTGGTGTGGGGACAGCATACTATGGCTACACCTTC
15	TRBJ2-5	TRBV10-3	-	-	CAISEDRTLQETQYF	TGTGCCATCAGTGAGGACAGGACACTTCAAGAGACCCAGTACTTC
16	TRBJ1-6	TRBV30	-	-	CAWSPPLVGGNSPLHF	TGTGCCTGGAGTCCCCCCCTCGTGGGGGGTAATTCACCCCTCCACTTT
13	TRBJ2-3	TRBV11-3	-	-	CASSLGAGDTQYF	TGTGCCAGCAGCTTAGGTGCAGGGGATACGCAGTATTTT
12	TRBJ2-1	TRBV28	-	few	CASSPGGNEQFF	TGTGCCAGCAGTCCTGGGGGGAATGAGCAGTTCTTC
20	TRBJ1-5	TRBV10-3	TRBD1	-	CAISESSLGQGFNSNQPQHF	TGTGCCATCAGTGAGTCATCCCTGGGACAGGGCTTTAATAGCAATCAGCCCCAGCATTTT
13	TRBJ2-3	TRBV19	-	-	CASISGQSDTQYF	TGTGCCAGTATTTCCGGACAGTCAGATACGCAGTATTTT
16	TRBJ1-2	TRBV18	-	-	CASSQDVGGQNYGYTF	TGTGCCAGCTCGCAAGACGTTGGCGGGCAGAACTATGGCTACACCTTC
20	TRBJ1-2	TRBV28	-	-	CASSAYRVLPPSLLVYGYTF	TGTGCCAGCAGTGCTTACAGGGTACTCCCCCCAAGCTTACTCGTCTATGGCTACACCTTC
16	TRBJ2-2	TRBV21-1	-	few	CASSNTGALNTGELFF	TGTGCCAGCAGCAATACAGGGGCTTTGAACACCGGGGAGCTGTTTTTT
13	TRBJ2-1	TRBV7-6	-	-	CASSTSSYNEQFF	TGTGCCAGCAGTACGAGCTCCTACAATGAGCAGTTCTTC
12	TRBJ1-2	TRBV25-1	-	-	CASRGPNYGYTF	TGTGCCAGCAGGGGGCCCAACTATGGCTACACCTTC
16	TRBJ2-7	TRBV3-1/TRBV3-2	-	-	CASTPLYHSYSYEQYF	TGTGCCAGCACCCCATTGTATCACAGTTACTCCTACGAGCAGTACTTC
13	TRBJ1-2	TRBV28	-	once	CASSFVRVDGYTF	TGTGCCAGCAGTTTCGTCCGAGTCGATGGCTACACCTTC
13	TRBJ2-1	TRBV29-1	-	-	CSVEGSPGNEQFF	TGCAGCGTTGAAGGAAGTCCGGGCAATGAGCAGTTCTTC
15	TRBJ2-1	TRBV7-2	-	once	CASSPGHQTYNEQFF	TGTGCCAGCAGCCCGGGACATCAAACCTACAATGAGCAGTTCTTC
14	TRBJ1-2	TRBV19	-	-	CASRPGPGGYGYTF	TGTGCCAGTAGACCTGGACCGGGGGGCTATGGCTACACCTTC
15	TRBJ2-7	TRBV19	-	-	CASSLTASPFYEQYF	TGTGCCAGTAGTTTAACAGCCTCCCCTTTTTACGAGCAGTACTTC
13	TRBJ1-1	TRBV11-2	-	-	CASSPTGNTEAFF	TGTGCCAGCAGCCCTACAGGGAACACTGAAGCTTTCTTT
16	TRBJ1-6	TRBV7-8	TRBD1	-	CASSPTSGQGRSPLHF	TGTGCCAGCAGCCCCACATCGGGACAGGGTCGCTCACCCCTCCACTTT
14	TRBJ2-5	TRBV7-2	-	-	CASSSTRGRVAQYF	TGTGCCAGCAGCTCCACAAGGGGGAGGGTTGCCCAGTACTTC
13	TRBJ2-3	TRBV29-1	TRBD1	-	CSVRGQLTDTQYF	TGCAGCGTCAGGGGGCAGCTCACAGATACGCAGTATTTT
13	TRBJ1-1	TRBV28	TRBD1	-	CASIRQGGTEAFF	TGTGCCAGCATAAGACAGGGAGGCACTGAAGCTTTCTTT
14	TRBJ2-4	TRBV5-6	-	-	CASSLWGGENIQYF	TGTGCCAGCAGCTTGTGGGGCGGGGAAAACATTCAGTACTTC
14	TRBJ2-5	TRBV30	TRBD1	-	CAWSVLRGQETQYF	TGTGCCTGGAGTGTACTCAGGGGGCAAGAGACCCAGTACTTC
13	TRBJ1-2	TRBV10-3	TRBD1	-	CAIRPGTGGGYTF	TGTGCCATCAGGCCCGGGACAGGGGGCGGCTACACCTTC
15	TRBJ2-3	TRBV7-2	-	-	CASSLRGLLTDTQYF	TGTGCCAGCAGCTTAAGGGGCCTCCTCACAGATACGCAGTATTTT
14	TRBJ2-1	TRBV14	-	-	CASSQQPQGNEQFF	TGTGCCAGCAGCCAACAACCGCAGGGGAATGAGCAGTTCTTC
17	TRBJ2-6	TRBV9	-	-	CASSVWAGYSGANVLTF	TGTGCCAGCAGCGTATGGGCGGGGTACTCTGGGGCCAACGTCCTGACTTTC
11	TRBJ2-1	TRBV29-1	-	-	CSGQSYNEQFF	TGCAGCGGACAGTCCTACAATGAGCAGTTCTTC
14	TRBJ1-5	TRBV2	-	-	CASTGSFSNQPQHF	TGTGCCAGCACGGGATCGTTTAGCAATCAGCCCCAGCATTTT
13	TRBJ1-2	TRBV29-1	TRBD1	-	CSVSGTANYGYTF	TGCAGCGTCTCCGGGACAGCTAACTATGGCTACACCTTC
19	TRBJ2-1	TRBV19	TRBD2	-	CASSIGGLAGDSSYNEQFF	TGTGCCAGTAGTATAGGGGGACTAGCGGGCGATAGCTCCTACAATGAGCAGTTCTTC
16	TRBJ2-5	TRBV5-3	-	-	CARSLRTERFQETQYF	TGTGCCAGAAGCTTGAGGACGGAGCGGTTCCAAGAGACCCAGTACTTC